These T cell receptor beta chains were read from a single sample in a study of T cell responses to AZD1222 COVID-19 vaccine. Libraries were prepared by immunoSEQ multiplex PCR; TCRdb keeps only in-frame clonotypes and omits some of them. The data contain approximately 150,000 clones, roughly 88% of them seen just once; the ten biggest clones take up 5% to 6.5%. The sample was peripheral blood, taken 28 days after the second dose of the MenACWY control vaccine. The receptors here all came from an adult who received the MenACWY meningococcal vaccine as a control. Each CDR3 is given with its conserved first and last residue. A D gene is named only where the DNA matches it firmly.

J gene	D gene	V gene	CDR3 DNA	CDR3 protein
TRBJ1-5	NA	TRBV3-1/TRBV3-2	TGTGCCAGCAGCCAAGACCGGCGCGGGATAGTGCCCCAGCATTTT	CASSQDRRGIVPQHF
TRBJ1-4	TRBD1	TRBV19	TGTGCCAGTACCCGAAGCGGGACAGCTTCAAAGGAAAAACTGTTTTTT	CASTRSGTASKEKLFF
TRBJ2-5	NA	TRBV6-5	TGTGCCAGCAAAAAGACCGGCCGGGAGACCCAGTACTTC	CASKKTGRETQYF
TRBJ1-3	NA	TRBV11-3	TGTGCCAGCAGCTCGGAAAGGAGAAACACCATATATTTT	CASSSERRNTIYF
TRBJ1-2	TRBD1	TRBV28	TGTGCCAGCAGTAGGCAGGGGGCGGACTATGGCTACACCTTC	CASSRQGADYGYTF
TRBJ1-1	TRBD1	TRBV4-1	TGCGCCAGCAGCCCGAGGACAGGGGGCATCACTGAAGCTTTCTTT	CASSPRTGGITEAFF
TRBJ1-4	TRBD1	TRBV5-4	TGTGCCAGCAGCCCCGGACAGGGAAGAGAAAAACTGTTTTTT	CASSPGQGREKLFF
TRBJ1-6	NA	TRBV7-2	TGTGCCAGCAGCTCTAAGCCGGGGGCGGCCCTCCACTTT	CASSSKPGAALHF
TRBJ1-5	NA	TRBV2	TGTGCCAGCAGTGGCTTCAGGGACCAGCCCCAGCATTTT	CASSGFRDQPQHF
TRBJ2-7	NA	TRBV11-2	TGTGCCAGCAGCTTAGATCTTACGGGTATGGACGAGCAGTACTTC	CASSLDLTGMDEQYF
TRBJ1-4	NA	TRBV30	TGTGCCTGGAGACGTTACTCAACTAATGAAAAACTGTTTTTT	CAWRRYSTNEKLFF
TRBJ2-1	NA	TRBV28	TGTGCCAGCAGTTTTCCGGGAGTAGGTGTCAATGAGCAGTTCTTC	CASSFPGVGVNEQFF
TRBJ1-1	TRBD1	TRBV9	TGTGCCAGCAGCGGACAGGGGGCGAGGACTGAAGCTTTCTTT	CASSGQGARTEAFF
TRBJ1-6	NA	TRBV28	TGTGCCAGCAGTAAAGTAGATATTGGTTCACCCCTCCACTTT	CASSKVDIGSPLHF
TRBJ2-4	TRBD1	TRBV19	TGTGCCAGTAGTAAGGACAGGGGGACCAAAAACATTCAGTACTTC	CASSKDRGTKNIQYF
TRBJ2-2	TRBD1	TRBV6-5	TGTGCCAGCAGTTACTCACAGGGGGGTTGGACCGGGGAGCTGTTTTTT	CASSYSQGGWTGELFF
TRBJ1-6	NA	TRBV19	TGTGCCAGTAGTATTCTGGGGAATTCAGGGTCACCCCTCCACTTT	CASSILGNSGSPLHF
TRBJ2-3	NA	TRBV6-2/TRBV6-3	TGTGCCAGCAGTCAAACAGGCCCCCAAACCTCCAGGAGGAGCACAGATACGCAGTATTTT	CASSQTGPQTSRRSTDTQYF
TRBJ2-7	NA	TRBV30	TGTGCCTGGACAAAGGGGATAGAGTACGAGCAGTACTTC	CAWTKGIEYEQYF
TRBJ2-3	NA	TRBV27	TGTGCCAGCAGTACCCTCGGGGGACCTAGCACAGATACGCAGTATTTT	CASSTLGGPSTDTQYF
TRBJ1-1	TRBD1	TRBV5-1	TGCGCCAGCAGCTTAATGCGTTCGGGGACAGGGGGCATAGCTTTCTTT	CASSLMRSGTGGIAFF